This T cell receptor (beta chain) stems from a study of T-cell reconstitution after alpha-beta-depleted transplantation in children. This clonotype was observed a handful of times. The TCRbeta library was prepared with unique molecular identifiers. TCRdb processed the PCR reads anew with MiXCR; each CDR3 protein has one entry. This table has 490,000 or so distinct CDR3 sequences, about an eighth appearing once. Trimming at V came to 5 bases and at J to 0 bases, leaving 12 bases not matched to a gene. This CDR3 spans 18 amino acids. Specimen: PBMCs from the stem cell graft donor, collected from the stem cell graft. The TCR comes from a human donor who donated a stem cell graft to a child with combined immunodeficiency. The rearrangement links TRBV12-3 or TRBV12-4 to TRBJ2-7; 11 bases are shared with TRBD2. The CDR3 sequence is CASSRGSLAGGGSYEQYF. Written as DNA, the CDR3 is TGTGCCAGCAGTCGAGGGTCTCTAGCGGGGGGCGGCTCCTACGAGCAGTACTTC.